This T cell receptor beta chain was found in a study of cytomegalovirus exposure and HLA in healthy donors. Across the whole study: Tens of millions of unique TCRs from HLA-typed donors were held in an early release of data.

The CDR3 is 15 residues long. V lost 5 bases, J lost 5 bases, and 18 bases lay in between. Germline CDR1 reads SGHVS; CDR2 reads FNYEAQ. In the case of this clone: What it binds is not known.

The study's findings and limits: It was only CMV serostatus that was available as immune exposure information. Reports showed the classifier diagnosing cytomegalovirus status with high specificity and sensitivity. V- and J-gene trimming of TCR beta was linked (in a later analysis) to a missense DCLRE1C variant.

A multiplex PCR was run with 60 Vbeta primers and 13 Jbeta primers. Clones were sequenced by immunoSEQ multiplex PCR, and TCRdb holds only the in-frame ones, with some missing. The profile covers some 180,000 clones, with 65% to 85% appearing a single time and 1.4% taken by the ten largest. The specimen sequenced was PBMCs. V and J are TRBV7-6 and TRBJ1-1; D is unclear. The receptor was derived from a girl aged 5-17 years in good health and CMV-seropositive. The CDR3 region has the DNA TGTGCCAGCAGCCCCAACCCCTCCCCGGGAACTGAAGCTTTCTTT. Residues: CASSPNPSPGTEAFF. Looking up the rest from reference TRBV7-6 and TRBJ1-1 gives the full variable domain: GAGVSQSPRYKVTKRGQDVALRCDPISGHVSLYWYRQALGQGPEFLTYFNYEAQQDKSGLPNDRFSAERPEGSISTLTIQRTEQRDSAMYRCASSPNPSPGTEAFFGQGTRLTVV.